These T cell receptor beta chains were read from a single sample in a study of PD-1 blockade in classical Hodgkin lymphoma. Using immunoSEQ multiplex PCR, the repertoire was profiled, and TCRdb retains in-frame clones only, with some absent. The profile shows 90,000 or so clones, around 80% of them singletons. Sequences were derived from peripheral blood mononuclear cells (PBMCs), sampled before the fourth cycle of nivolumab. These receptors were obtained from a human donor with classical Hodgkin lymphoma. The CDR3 runs from the conserved cysteine through the conserved F or W. A D gene is named only where the DNA matches it firmly. Expanded clones are given a class, and other clones once, few, many or no size at all.

V	D	size	J	CDR3	DNA
TRBV11-2	NA	NA	TRBJ2-1	CASSFGRNEQFF	TGTGCCAGCAGCTTCGGGAGAAATGAGCAGTTCTTC
TRBV11-1	NA	NA	TRBJ1-1	CASSRNRENTEAFF	TGTGCCAGCAGCCGCAACAGGGAGAACACTGAAGCTTTCTTT
TRBV7-9	TRBD2	once	TRBJ2-2	CASPGLAATGELFF	TGTGCCAGCCCCGGGCTAGCGGCCACCGGGGAGCTGTTTTTT
TRBV2	NA	NA	TRBJ2-3	CASSEFGGRATDTQYF	TGTGCCAGCAGTGAATTTGGGGGGCGTGCCACAGATACGCAGTATTTT
TRBV5-1	NA	NA	TRBJ1-2	CASSPGRISWDYGYTF	TGCGCCAGCAGCCCCGGAAGGATCAGTTGGGACTATGGCTACACCTTC
TRBV27	TRBD1	NA	TRBJ2-7	CASSWTGGSSYEQYF	TGTGCCAGCAGTTGGACAGGGGGGTCCTCCTACGAGCAGTACTTC
TRBV7-2	NA	NA	TRBJ2-1	CASSFYRVAYNEQFF	TGTGCCAGCAGCTTTTACAGGGTCGCCTACAATGAGCAGTTCTTC
TRBV6-5	NA	NA	TRBJ2-2	CASSYGGSGELFF	TGTGCCAGCAGTTACGGGGGGTCCGGGGAGCTGTTTTTT
TRBV4-1	NA	few	TRBJ2-1	CASSQDPVVRWQFF	TGCGCCAGCAGCCAAGATCCCGTGGTCAGGTGGCAGTTCTTC
TRBV25-1	NA	NA	TRBJ2-2	CASSEMGRGRVTGELFF	TGTGCCAGCAGTGAAATGGGACGGGGGCGCGTCACCGGGGAGCTGTTTTTT
TRBV7-9	TRBD1	NA	TRBJ2-2	CASSDKTGGSTGELFF	TGTGCCAGCAGTGATAAGACAGGGGGCTCCACCGGGGAGCTGTTTTTT
TRBV7-9	NA	NA	TRBJ2-7	CASSPGSEQYF	TGTGCCAGCAGCCCCGGGTCCGAGCAGTACTTC
TRBV5-6	NA	NA	TRBJ1-1	CASSGWPQGNTEAFF	TGTGCCAGCAGCGGATGGCCTCAGGGTAACACTGAAGCTTTCTTT
TRBV5-1	NA	NA	TRBJ2-3	CASSSADTQYF	TGCGCCAGCAGCTCCGCAGATACGCAGTATTTT
TRBV6-6	TRBD1	NA	TRBJ1-2	CASSMRQGAGDGYTF	TGTGCCAGCAGCATGCGACAGGGGGCTGGCGATGGCTACACCTTC
TRBV7-2	NA	few	TRBJ2-1	CASSSVGFDEQFF	TGTGCCAGCAGCTCAGTCGGGTTCGATGAGCAGTTCTTC
TRBV5-1	NA	NA	TRBJ1-2	CASSPRQEANYGYTF	TGCGCCAGCAGCCCCCGACAGGAAGCTAACTATGGCTACACCTTC
TRBV5-1	NA	few	TRBJ1-6	CASSLAYRPNSPLHF	TGCGCCAGCAGCTTGGCCTACAGACCTAATTCACCCCTCCACTTT
TRBV4-1	NA	NA	TRBJ2-3	CASSQADTQYF	TGCGCCAGCAGCCAAGCAGATACGCAGTATTTT
TRBV5-4	TRBD1	NA	TRBJ1-1	CASSFTGVTEAFF	TGTGCCAGCAGCTTCACAGGGGTGACTGAAGCTTTCTTT
TRBV4-2	TRBD2	NA	TRBJ2-7	CASSQDYLGGVISYEQYF	TGTGCCAGCAGCCAAGACTATCTGGGGGGGGTAATCTCCTACGAGCAGTACTTC
TRBV10-3	TRBD1	few	TRBJ2-3	CAISVGQALISDTQYF	TGTGCCATCAGTGTAGGACAGGCATTGATCAGTGATACGCAGTATTTT
TRBV4-3	TRBD2	NA	TRBJ2-7	CASSPSVGLAAYEQYF	TGCGCCAGCAGCCCTTCGGTGGGACTAGCGGCCTACGAGCAGTACTTC
TRBV5-1	NA	NA	TRBJ2-5	CASSSGLRLQETQYF	TGCGCCAGCAGCTCGGGACTGCGCTTACAAGAGACCCAGTACTTC
TRBV2	NA	NA	TRBJ1-5	CASSLQEGNQPQHF	TGTGCCAGCAGTCTCCAGGAGGGGAATCAGCCCCAGCATTTT
TRBV27	TRBD1	NA	TRBJ2-1	CASSFDAGGYNEQFF	TGTGCCAGCAGTTTTGATGCAGGGGGTTACAATGAGCAGTTCTTC
TRBV10-3	NA	NA	TRBJ1-1	CAISEFRDNEAFF	TGTGCCATCAGTGAGTTCCGGGACAATGAAGCTTTCTTT
TRBV6-5	NA	NA	TRBJ1-1	CASSYRPRDTEAFF	TGTGCCAGCAGTTATAGGCCTCGAGACACTGAAGCTTTCTTT
TRBV4-1	TRBD1	few	TRBJ1-2	CASSLTGTAGYGYTF	TGCGCCAGCAGCCTTACAGGGACAGCGGGCTATGGCTACACCTTC
TRBV29-1	TRBD2	once	TRBJ2-7	CSVAPLAGVNEQYF	TGCAGCGTTGCCCCCCTAGCGGGAGTTAACGAGCAGTACTTC
TRBV7-2	NA	NA	TRBJ2-7	CASSLALSPAVEQYF	TGTGCCAGCAGCTTAGCGCTGAGCCCTGCTGTCGAGCAGTACTTC
TRBV4-2	NA	NA	TRBJ2-3	CASSQENRPRTDTQYF	TGTGCCAGCAGCCAAGAGAATCGACCCCGCACAGATACGCAGTATTTT
TRBV28	TRBD2	few	TRBJ2-1	CASSFVLAGVHNEQFF	TGTGCCAGCAGTTTTGTTTTAGCGGGGGTACACAATGAGCAGTTCTTC
TRBV5-6	NA	NA	TRBJ1-1	CASSLDSYTEAFF	TGTGCCAGCAGCTTAGACAGCTACACTGAAGCTTTCTTT
TRBV5-1	NA	once	TRBJ2-7	CASRKTFSYEQYF	TGCGCCAGCAGGAAGACATTCTCCTACGAGCAGTACTTC
TRBV6-5	NA	NA	TRBJ1-1	CASSYGMSGNTEAFF	TGTGCCAGCAGTTACGGCATGTCGGGGAACACTGAAGCTTTCTTT
TRBV10-3	TRBD1	NA	TRBJ1-4	CAIMRDREDEKLFF	TGTGCCATCATGAGGGACAGGGAGGATGAAAAACTGTTTTTT
TRBV5-4	NA	few	TRBJ1-3	CASSATGAGNTIYF	TGTGCCAGCAGCGCGACAGGCGCTGGAAACACCATATATTTT